The 8 T cell receptor beta chains listed next were all sequenced from one sample in a study of follicular helper T cells after annual influenza vaccination. Time point indicated: 2014-2015 season, pre-vaccination. The protocol was immunoSEQ multiplex PCR, while the TCRdb copy is restricted to in-frame clones and leaves out a portion. The sample carries about 27,000 clones, roughly 80% recorded once. The source material was CXCR5+ CD38- circulating T follicular helper cells from blood, sampled on the day of influenza vaccination. Subset defined: circulating Tfh, non-naive CD4+CXCR5+PD-1+ (ICOS+CD38+ or ICOS-CD38-). Receptor source: an adult who received the influenza vaccine.

This clone came up once. The chain has TRBV29-1 and TRBJ2-1, with TRBD2 matching over 12 bases. CDR1 is SQVTM, CDR2 ANQGSEA, per germline. The trim removed 5 bases at V and 9 bases at J, leaving 8 bases unmatched. The CDR3 covers 14 residues. CDR3 amino acids: CSVSASGRGSEQFF. The CDR3, as DNA: TGCAGCGTTAGTGCTAGCGGGAGGGGCAGTGAGCAGTTCTTC.

With regard to this clone: One end of the junction is discordant with germline, which a read error may explain. The chain is built from TRBV7-7 and TRBJ1-3, with TRBD1 as a possible D gene (6 bases). This CDR3 has 15 amino acids. Germline loops: CDR1 SSHAT, CDR2 FNYEAQ (reference sequence). The DNA of the CDR3 is TGTGCTAGCAGCGAACTCCAGGGGTTTGGAAACACCATATATTTT. Encoded protein: CASSELQGFGNTIYF.

The V call is TRBV13, the J call TRBJ1-6; tentative D call: TRBD1 (5 bases). The CDR3 spans 14 residues. Deletions cut 3 bases from V and 5 bases from J, with 8 bases between. Per germline, CDR1 PRHDT and CDR2 FYEKMQ (reference sequence). The CDR3 coding sequence is TGTGCCAGCAGCTTGACAGAGAATAATTCACCCCTCCACTTT. Its protein product is CASSLTENNSPLHF.

The V call is TRBV5-1, the J call TRBJ1-2; no clear D gene. Trimming removed 2 bases at V and 3 bases at J, with 5 bases between. The germline gives CDR1 SGHRS, CDR2 YFSETQ. CDR3 length: 12 residues. In DNA, the CDR3 is TGCGCCAGCAGCTTCGGGGACTATGGCTACACCTTC. This codes for CASSFGDYGYTF.

The chain joins TRBV11-3 to TRBJ2-3; TRBD1 aligns across 7 bases. Germline V gene sequence: CDR1 SGHNT, CDR2 YENEEA. V was pared by 6 bases and J by 9 bases, with 12 bases of the junction left unmatched. The CDR3 loop spans 14 amino acids. The CDR3 nucleotides read TGTGCCAGCAGTCAAGGAGCCCGAGGGGGCACGCAGTATTTT. Residues: CASSQGARGGTQYF.

The rearrangement uses TRBV9 and TRBJ1-6, with D possibly matching TRBD1 (6 bases). CDR3 length: 14 residues. The V end was cut by 3 bases, the J end by 10 bases, with 14 bases between. Germline V CDR1 and CDR2: SGDLS, YYNGEE. This CDR3 reads CASSEGGGGSPLHF. CDR3 in DNA: TGTGCCAGCAGCGAGGGGGGGGGTGGATCACCCCTCCACTTT.

This clone appeared a few times. The chain recombines TRBV5-6 with TRBJ1-1; 9 nucleotides match TRBD1. The CDR3 length is 16 residues. Germline CDR1 is SGHDT and CDR2 is YYEEEE. V lost 4 bases to trimming and J lost 0 bases; unmatched junction nucleotides: 7. CDR3 in amino acids: CASSLGTGRVNTEAFF. CDR3 bases: TGTGCCAGCAGCCTAGGGACAGGGAGGGTGAACACTGAAGCTTTCTTT.

This clone was picked up a small number of times. This chain links TRBV28 with TRBJ1-4; D perhaps matches TRBD1 (5 bases). The CDR3 covers 14 residues. Germline lookup yields CDR1 MDHEN and CDR2 SYDVKM. V dropped 6 bases and J dropped 5 bases, with 13 bases sitting between them. In DNA form, the CDR3 reads TGTGCCAGCAGCCAGACAGCCTACAATGAAAAACTGTTTTTT. Translation gives CASSQTAYNEKLFF.